This T cell receptor beta chain was recorded in a study of T-cell memory formation after mild COVID-19. Using its own MiXCR run on the 5' RACE reads, TCRdb lists one record per CDR3 protein. This repertoire shows more than 110,000 distinct CDR3 sequences, under 30% found once; its top ten account for roughly a quarter. The clonotype originates from an adult woman who had mild COVID-19 (a few samples of this study predate the infection). Cell type and time point are not known. The sample consisted of PBMCs or a T cell subset sorted from them (not recorded which).

CDR3 protein: CASSVATGGTYEQYF. CDR3 DNA sequence: TGTGCCAGCAGCGTAGCGACAGGGGGAACCTACGAGCAGTACTTC. The J gene is TRBJ2-7, the V gene TRBV9; TRBD1 matches 9 bases. The CDR3 spans 15 residues. V dropped 0 bases and J dropped 2; count of bases not matched to a gene: 3. Germline loops: CDR1 SGDLS, CDR2 YYNGEE.